These T cell receptor beta chains were read from a single sample in a study of early T cells in non-severe SARS-CoV-2 infection. TCRdb itself ran the 5' RACE reads through MiXCR, one entry per CDR3 protein. The table shows some 21,000 distinct CDR3 sequences, with over 4% occurring only once. Sequenced input: whole blood. These receptors were obtained from an adult who was a healthcare worker with PCR-confirmed SARS-CoV-2 infection or an uninfected control (not recorded which). Both conserved end residues are part of each CDR3. Clone size, where shown, is once, few, many, or a class for clones that have expanded.

j_call	v_call	clone_size	cdr3_aa
TRBJ1-2	TRBV12-3/TRBV12-4	few	CASRIPEPTNYGYTF
TRBJ1-5	TRBV7-9	few	CASSSRQSNQPQHF
TRBJ2-1	TRBV12-5	medium-sized	CASVPGQAYNEQFF
TRBJ1-6	TRBV5-4	many	CASGDSTYNSPLHF
TRBJ2-1	TRBV20-1	many	CSAVNRGTEQFF
TRBJ1-2	TRBV20-1	-	CSARGQGLGYTF
TRBJ2-7	TRBV7-2	many	CASSLIGGEQYF
TRBJ1-1	TRBV25-1	many	CASSPDSEPTEAFF
TRBJ2-3	TRBV29-1	many	CSVEDPRGIDTQYF
TRBJ1-1	TRBV28	many	CASSRRGAVGYTEAFF
TRBJ2-3	TRBV11-2	many	CASSLEMSTDTQYF
TRBJ2-1	TRBV5-8	few	CASTRWNEQFF
TRBJ2-3	TRBV20-1	many	CSVVRGGGTDTQYF
TRBJ1-2	TRBV4-1	many	CASSQAGQGNRGYTF
TRBJ1-2	TRBV10-2	many	CASTPGLWYGYTF
TRBJ2-7	TRBV10-1	once	CASSRTDYEQYF
TRBJ2-5	TRBV20-1	medium-sized	CSARDPASGGWETQYF
TRBJ2-5	TRBV12-3/TRBV12-4	few	CASSQGPQETQYF
TRBJ2-4	TRBV9	many	CASSPYHQENIQYF
TRBJ2-5	TRBV20-1	many	CRKTEETQYF
TRBJ1-2	TRBV5-5	many	CASSLSSLAYGYTF
TRBJ1-1	TRBV6-6	many	CASSYGFEAFF
TRBJ2-3	TRBV20-1	many	CSAPPEAGGPDTQYF
TRBJ2-2	TRBV15	many	CATSRRPGQSTGELFF
TRBJ2-1	TRBV7-2	few	CASSLELGTGLNEQFF
TRBJ2-3	TRBV29-1	many	CSVDTVRGQGGDTDTQYF
TRBJ1-1	TRBV6-2/TRBV6-3	many	CASSYVGGPSEAFF
TRBJ1-2	TRBV10-3	many	CAISRTDRYYGYTF
TRBJ2-7	TRBV9	medium-sized	CASSPGTGLSYEQYF
TRBJ2-7	TRBV10-3	many	CAISDRGGYEQYF
TRBJ2-5	TRBV6-6	medium-sized	CASSGTYYPGETQYF
TRBJ1-5	TRBV2	-	CASSDKNRNQPQHF
TRBJ2-1	TRBV9	many	CASSVVSIGGQANEQFF
TRBJ2-7	TRBV19	few	CASTGRVSYEQYF
TRBJ1-5	TRBV6-6	many	CASRSLSQPQHF
TRBJ2-3	TRBV4-1	many	CASSQERSTDTQYF
TRBJ2-1	TRBV2	many	CASTLDQDYSYNEQFF
TRBJ2-1	TRBV20-1	medium-sized	CSAVAGGYNEQFF
TRBJ2-3	TRBV12-3/TRBV12-4	many	CASSLGGMGTDTQYF
TRBJ1-2	TRBV27	many	CASSLSVFEGRIQTGVYGYTF
TRBJ1-3	TRBV20-1	many	CSAGTESSGNTIYF
TRBJ2-3	TRBV29-1	many	CSVDSTDTQYF
TRBJ2-1	TRBV20-1	few	CSAGDRGLQNEQFF
TRBJ1-6	TRBV9	-	CASSARGFAPLHF
TRBJ1-1	TRBV6-6	many	CASSPRDSNTEAFF
TRBJ2-2	TRBV12-3/TRBV12-4	few	CASSLTSGTGELFF
TRBJ2-5	TRBV20-1	many	CSASGGGQETQYF
TRBJ1-1	TRBV4-1	many	CASSRSPQGGSTEAFF
TRBJ1-1	TRBV5-3	many	CARSKQGGTEAFF
TRBJ2-1	TRBV7-8	many	CASSLPRTTLKEQFF